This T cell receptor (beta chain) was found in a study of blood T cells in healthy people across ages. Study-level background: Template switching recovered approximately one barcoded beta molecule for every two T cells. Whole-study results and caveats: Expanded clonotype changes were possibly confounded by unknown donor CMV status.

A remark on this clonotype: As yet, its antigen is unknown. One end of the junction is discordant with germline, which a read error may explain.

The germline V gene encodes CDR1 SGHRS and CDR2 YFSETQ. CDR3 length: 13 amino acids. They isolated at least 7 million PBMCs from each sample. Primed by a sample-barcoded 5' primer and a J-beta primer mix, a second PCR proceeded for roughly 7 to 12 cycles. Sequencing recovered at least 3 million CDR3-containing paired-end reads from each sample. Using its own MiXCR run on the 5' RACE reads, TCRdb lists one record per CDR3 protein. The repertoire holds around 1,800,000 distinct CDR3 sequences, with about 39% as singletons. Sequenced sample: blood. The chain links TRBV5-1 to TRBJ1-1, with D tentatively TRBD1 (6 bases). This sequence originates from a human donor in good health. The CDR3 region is CASSFTRGTEAFF. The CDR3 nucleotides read TGTGCCAGCAGTTTCACCAGGGGCACTGAAGCTTTCTTT.